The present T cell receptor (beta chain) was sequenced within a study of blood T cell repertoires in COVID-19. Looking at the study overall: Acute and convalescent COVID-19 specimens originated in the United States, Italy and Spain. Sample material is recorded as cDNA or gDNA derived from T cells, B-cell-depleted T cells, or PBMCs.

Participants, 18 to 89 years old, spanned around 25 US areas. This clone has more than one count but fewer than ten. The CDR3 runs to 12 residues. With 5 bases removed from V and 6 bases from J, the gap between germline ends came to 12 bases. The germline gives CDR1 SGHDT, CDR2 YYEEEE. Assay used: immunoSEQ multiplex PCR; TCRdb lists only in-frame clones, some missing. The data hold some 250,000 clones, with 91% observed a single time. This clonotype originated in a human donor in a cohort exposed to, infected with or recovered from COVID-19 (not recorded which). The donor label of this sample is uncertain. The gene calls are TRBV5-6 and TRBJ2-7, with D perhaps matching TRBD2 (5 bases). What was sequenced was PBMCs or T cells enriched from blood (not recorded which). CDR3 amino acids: CASSRRTGEQYF. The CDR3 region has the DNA TGTGCCAGCAGTCGGAGGACGGGCGAGCAGTACTTC.